The T cell receptor (beta chain) described here comes from a study of T cell responses to AZD1222 COVID-19 vaccine. Findings of the study overall: Spike-specific TCR breadth and depth grew following two AZD1222 doses.

Some clones are missing from TCRdb's copy, which holds only in-frame ones; the method was immunoSEQ multiplex PCR. The data show about 160,000 clones, 91% seen once. Points on this clone: Its cognate antigen is unknown.

This sequence originates from an adult in good health. Material: peripheral blood, obtained on day 0 of AZD1222 vaccination.

CDR3 in DNA: TGTGCCAGCAGTAAAGGGAGCAACAACTATGGCTACACCTTC. Residues: CASSKGSNNYGYTF. The gene calls are TRBV28 and TRBJ1-2; D is uncertain. Trimming shortened V by 5 bases and J by 2 bases, and 12 bases separated the two germline ends. Germline V gives CDR1 MDHEN, CDR2 SYDVKM. This CDR3 has 14 amino acids.